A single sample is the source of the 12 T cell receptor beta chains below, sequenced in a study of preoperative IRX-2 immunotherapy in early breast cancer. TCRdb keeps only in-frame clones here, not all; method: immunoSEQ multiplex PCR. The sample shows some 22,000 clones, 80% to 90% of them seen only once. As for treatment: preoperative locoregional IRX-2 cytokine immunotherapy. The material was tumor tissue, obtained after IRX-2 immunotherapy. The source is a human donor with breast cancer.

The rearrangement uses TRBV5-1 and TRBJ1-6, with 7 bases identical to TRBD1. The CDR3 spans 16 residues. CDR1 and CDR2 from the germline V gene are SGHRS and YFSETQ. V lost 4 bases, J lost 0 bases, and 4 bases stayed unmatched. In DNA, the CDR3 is TGCGCCAGCAGCCTCAGGGGGAGCTCCTATAATTCACCCCTCCACTTT. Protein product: CASSLRGSSYNSPLHF.

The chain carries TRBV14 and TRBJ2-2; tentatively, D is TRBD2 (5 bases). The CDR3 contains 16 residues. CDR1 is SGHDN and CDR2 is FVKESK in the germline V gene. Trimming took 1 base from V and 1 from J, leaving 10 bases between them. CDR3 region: CASSQAGAGNTGELFF. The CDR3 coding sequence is TGTGCCAGCAGCCAAGCTGGCGCGGGGAACACCGGGGAGCTGTTTTTT.

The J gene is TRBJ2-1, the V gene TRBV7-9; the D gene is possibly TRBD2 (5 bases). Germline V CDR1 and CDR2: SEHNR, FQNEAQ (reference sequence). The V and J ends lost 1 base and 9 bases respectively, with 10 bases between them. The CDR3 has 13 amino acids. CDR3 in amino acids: CASSLGGPSEQFF. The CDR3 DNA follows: TGTGCCAGCAGCTTAGGAGGGCCCAGTGAGCAGTTCTTC.

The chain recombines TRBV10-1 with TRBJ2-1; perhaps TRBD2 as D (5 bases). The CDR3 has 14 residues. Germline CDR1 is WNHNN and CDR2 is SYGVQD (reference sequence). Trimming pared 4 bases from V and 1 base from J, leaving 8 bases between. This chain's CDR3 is CASSGGPSYNEQFF. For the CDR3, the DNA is TGCGCCAGCAGTGGCGGGCCTTCCTACAATGAGCAGTTCTTC.

CDR3 DNA: TGTGCCTGGAGTTGGGCGGGGAATGGCTACACCTTC. As protein: CAWSWAGNGYTF. This sequence joins TRBV30 and TRBJ1-2; D remains unclear. CDR1 and CDR2 (germline): GTSNPN, SVGIG (reference sequence). The ends were cut back, 2 bases at V and 6 bases at J, with 10 bases in the middle. The length of the CDR3 is 12 residues.

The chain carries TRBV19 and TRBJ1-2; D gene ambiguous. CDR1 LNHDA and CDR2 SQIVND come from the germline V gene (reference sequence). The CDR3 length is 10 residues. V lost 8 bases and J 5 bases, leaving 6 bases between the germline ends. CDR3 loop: CASGIYGYTF. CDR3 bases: TGTGCCAGTGGAATTTATGGCTACACCTTC.

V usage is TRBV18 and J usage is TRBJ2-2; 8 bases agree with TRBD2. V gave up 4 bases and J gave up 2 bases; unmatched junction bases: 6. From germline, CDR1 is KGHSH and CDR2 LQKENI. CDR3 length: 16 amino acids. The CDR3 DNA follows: TGTGCCAGCTCACTAACTAGCGGAGGAAACACCGGGGAGCTGTTTTTT. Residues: CASSLTSGGNTGELFF. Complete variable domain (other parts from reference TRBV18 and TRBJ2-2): NAGVMQNPRHLVRRRGQEARLRCSPMKGHSHVYWYRQLPEEGLKFMVYLQKENIIDESGMPKERFSAEFPKEGPSILRIQQVVRGDSAAYFCASSLTSGGNTGELFFGEGSRLTVL.

The CDR3 bases are TGCGCCAGCAGCCAAGATCCGGGGGGAACCGAAGGCTACACCTTC. Translating it yields CASSQDPGGTEGYTF. V gene TRBV4-3 combines with J gene TRBJ1-2; D possibly corresponds to TRBD1 (5 bases). The CDR3 is 15 amino acids. Per the germline V gene, CDR1 is LGHNA and CDR2 is YSLEER. Trimming stripped 0 bases from V and 8 bases from J, with 16 bases between.

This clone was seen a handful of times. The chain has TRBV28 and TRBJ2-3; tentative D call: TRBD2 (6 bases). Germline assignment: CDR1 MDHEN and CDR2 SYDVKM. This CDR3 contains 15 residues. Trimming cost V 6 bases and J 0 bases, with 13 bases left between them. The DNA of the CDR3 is TGTGCCAGCAGCCTTCTAGCGACTAGCACAGATACGCAGTATTTT. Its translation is CASSLLATSTDTQYF. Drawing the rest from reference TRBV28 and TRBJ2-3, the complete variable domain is DVKVTQSSRYLVKRTGEKVFLECVQDMDHENMFWYRQDPGLGLRLIYFSYDVKMKEKGDIPEGYSVSREKKERFSLILESASTNQTSMYLCASSLLATSTDTQYFGPGTRLTVL.

CDR3 loop: CASSIRQANYGYTF. CDR3 in DNA: TGTGCCAGCAGCATCCGACAGGCTAACTATGGCTACACCTTC. The chain uses TRBV11-2 and TRBJ1-2; D is possibly TRBD1 (6 bases). The CDR3 has 14 amino acids. The V and J ends lost 5 bases and 0 bases respectively, with 10 bases between them. The germline V gene encodes CDR1 SGHAT and CDR2 FQNNGV.

The CDR3 is CASSIQGNNEKLFF. CDR3 DNA sequence: TGTGCCAGCAGCATACAGGGTAACAATGAAAAACTGTTTTTT. This rearrangement joins TRBV5-4 to TRBJ1-4; perhaps TRBD1 as D (6 bases). The CDR3 sequence is 14 residues long. V lost 4 bases and J 5 bases, leaving 12 bases between the germline ends. The V gene's germline CDR1 is SGHNT and CDR2 YYREEE (reference sequence).

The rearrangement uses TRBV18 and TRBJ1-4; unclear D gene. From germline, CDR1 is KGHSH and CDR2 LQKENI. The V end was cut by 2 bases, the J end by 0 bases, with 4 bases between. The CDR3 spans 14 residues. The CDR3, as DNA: TGTGCCAGCTCACCATTTGCAACTAATGAAAAACTGTTTTTT. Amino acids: CASSPFATNEKLFF.